Following are 13 T cell receptor beta chains from one sample sequenced in a study of cytomegalovirus exposure and HLA in healthy donors. Primers: 60 Vbeta forward and 13 Jbeta reverse. TCRdb keeps only in-frame clones here, not all; method: immunoSEQ multiplex PCR. This listing includes over 75,000 clones. The sequenced material came from PBMCs. Source of these receptors: a man aged 50-59 years in good health and CMV-seronegative.

V is TRBV29-1 and J is TRBJ1-2; TRBD1 matches at 9 bases. V shed 1 base and J 7 bases; nucleotides not matched to a gene: 7. The CDR3 totals 14 residues. The germline V gene has CDR1 SQVTM and CDR2 ANQGSEA. This CDR3 is CSVEGSQGAPGYTF. The CDR3 nucleotides read TGCAGCGTTGAAGGATCACAGGGGGCGCCTGGCTACACCTTC.

The rearrangement joins TRBV7-9 to TRBJ2-2; 10 bases agree with TRBD2. The trim removed 7 bases at V and 5 bases at J, leaving 13 bases unmatched. CDR1 SEHNR and CDR2 FQNEAQ come from the germline V gene (reference sequence). The CDR3 has 17 residues. CDR3 sequence (DNA): TGTGCCAGCACCTCACTAGCGGGGCCCACGTGGACCGGGGAGCTGTTTTTT. Protein sequence: CASTSLAGPTWTGELFF.

The chain employs TRBV7-2 and TRBJ1-1; 8 bases agree with TRBD1. CDR3 length equals 15 residues. The V gene end was trimmed by 5 bases and the J gene end by 2 bases; junction bases not matched to a gene: 7. From germline, CDR1 is SGHTA and CDR2 FQGNSA. The CDR3 DNA reads as TGTGCCAGCAGCCACGGGGACAGGAGCAACACTGAAGCTTTCTTT. Translating gives CASSHGDRSNTEAFF.

J is TRBJ2-5 and V is TRBV5-1, with 12 positions matching TRBD1. The germline gives CDR1 SGHRS, CDR2 YFSETQ. The CDR3 is 16 amino acids. J lost 5 bases, V lost 4 bases, and 9 bases had no gene match. For the CDR3, the DNA is TGCGCCAGCAGCCCCAGGGGACAGGGGGCGGGGGAGACCCAGTACTTC. Translating gives CASSPRGQGAGETQYF.

The V and J genes are TRBV28 and TRBJ1-2; D might be TRBD1 (6 bases). Between the trimmed V and J ends, which lost 6 bases and 2 bases, there was a span of 10 bases. The CDR3 runs to 13 residues. Germline CDR1 reads MDHEN; CDR2 reads SYDVKM. CDR3 sequence: CASRIGQNYGYTF. The CDR3 bases are TGTGCCAGCAGGATCGGACAGAACTATGGCTACACCTTC.

The CDR3 loop reads CSVEERLGLELFF. CDR3 coding DNA: TGCAGCGTTGAAGAACGACTTGGTCTTGAGCTGTTTTTT. This chain connects TRBV29-1 to TRBJ2-2; D is uncertain. Per germline, CDR1 SQVTM and CDR2 ANQGSEA. The V gene lost 0 bases and the J gene lost 11 bases, with 13 bases spanning the gap. This CDR3 is 13 amino acids long.

The chain uses TRBV27 and TRBJ2-1; 7 bases are a match to TRBD2. V shed 0 bases, J shed 15 bases, and the junction held 11 bases outside the gene matches. The CDR3 contains 14 residues. In germline, CDR1 is MNHEY, CDR2 SMNVEV (reference sequence). In DNA form, the CDR3 reads TGTGCCAGCAGTTTATCGAGAACCGGGGGGAAGTTGTTCTTC. Translating it yields CASSLSRTGGKLFF.

V is TRBV13 and J is TRBJ2-5, with D perhaps matching TRBD1 (6 bases). The J call is uncertain, as TRBJ2-7 better fits the DNA end. The V gene's germline CDR1 is PRHDT and CDR2 FYEKMQ (reference sequence). This CDR3 is built from 15 residues. CDR3 nucleotide sequence: TGTGCCAGCAGCTCGAGGACAGATTTCTCCTACGAGCAGTACTTC. This codes for CASSSRTDFSYEQYF.

This sequence joins TRBV4-1 and TRBJ2-2; D might be TRBD1 (5 bases). The CDR3 covers 14 residues. The germline V gene encodes CDR1 MGHRA and CDR2 YSYEKL. Trimming took 2 bases from V and 5 from J, leaving 9 bases between them. The CDR3 is CASSQYSGTGELFF. The CDR3 DNA reads TGCGCCAGCAGCCAATATTCAGGGACCGGGGAGCTGTTTTTT.

The chain couples TRBV18 to TRBJ1-2; tentative D call: TRBD1 (6 bases). Germline CDR1 and CDR2: KGHSH and LQKENI. The CDR3 has 14 residues. The ends were cut back, 3 bases at V and 4 bases at J, with 12 bases in the middle. Here the CDR3 reads CASSPYREGYGYTF. The CDR3 DNA sequence: TGTGCCAGCTCACCGTACAGGGAGGGCTATGGCTACACCTTC.

This chain links TRBV5-1 with TRBJ2-1; 8 bases agree with TRBD1. Germline CDR1 reads SGHRS; CDR2 reads YFSETQ. This CDR3 region has 15 residues. After removal of 3 bases from V and 6 bases from J, the junction contained 8 bases not matched to a gene. The CDR3 region is CASSSGQVTSNEQFF. CDR3 bases: TGCGCCAGCAGCTCGGGACAGGTAACGAGCAATGAGCAGTTCTTC.

V is TRBV6-1 and J is TRBJ2-5; D is ambiguous. The end of the DNA fits TRBJ2-7 better, so the J call may be wrong. The length of the CDR3 is 12 residues. CDR1 is MNHNS, CDR2 SASEGT, per germline. CDR3 residues: CASSPDFYEQYF. In nucleotides, the CDR3 is TGTGCCAGCAGCCCAGACTTCTACGAGCAGTACTTC.

The rearrangement joins TRBV9 to TRBJ1-2; D unresolved. Germline values: CDR1 SGDLS, CDR2 YYNGEE. The CDR3 is 12 amino acids. V was trimmed by 2 bases and J by 8 bases, leaving 10 bases between them. CDR3: CASSVRGGGYTF. CDR3 DNA: TGTGCCAGCAGCGTCCGGGGAGGAGGCTACACCTTC.